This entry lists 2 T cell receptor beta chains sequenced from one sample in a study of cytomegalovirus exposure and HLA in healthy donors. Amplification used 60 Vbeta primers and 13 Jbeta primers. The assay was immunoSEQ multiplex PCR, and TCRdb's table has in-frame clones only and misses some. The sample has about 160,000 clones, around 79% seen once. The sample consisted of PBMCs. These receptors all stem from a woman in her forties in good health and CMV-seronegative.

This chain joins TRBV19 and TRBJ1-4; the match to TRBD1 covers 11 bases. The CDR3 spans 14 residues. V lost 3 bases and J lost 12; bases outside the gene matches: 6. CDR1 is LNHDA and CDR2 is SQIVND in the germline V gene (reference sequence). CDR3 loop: CASSIGTGGEELFF. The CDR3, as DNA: TGTGCCAGTAGTATTGGGACAGGGGGTGAGGAACTGTTTTTT.

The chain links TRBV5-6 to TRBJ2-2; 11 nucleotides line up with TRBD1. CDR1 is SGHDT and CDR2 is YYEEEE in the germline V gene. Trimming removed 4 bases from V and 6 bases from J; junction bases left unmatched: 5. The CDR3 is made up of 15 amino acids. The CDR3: CASSMDRGRSGELFF. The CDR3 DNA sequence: TGTGCCAGCAGCATGGACAGGGGGCGATCCGGGGAGCTGTTTTTT.